Listed below are T cell receptor beta chains from one sample, sequenced in a study of blood T cell repertoires in COVID-19. TCRdb's copy holds only in-frame clones and misses some; the assay was immunoSEQ multiplex PCR. Of under 250,000 clones listed, 70% to 90% are singletons. Sample: PBMCs or T cells enriched from blood (not recorded which). These receptors originate from a young man who had recovered from COVID-19. CDR3s include the opening cysteine and the closing phenylalanine or tryptophan. The order of the fields is V gene, CDR3 protein.

V: TRBV27; CDR3: CASSLRSGRVETQYF
V: TRBV19; CDR3: CASSIGSLNTEAFF
V: TRBV27; CDR3: CASSLNRGNGYTF
V: TRBV27; CDR3: CASSSGMSRGEQYF
V: TRBV20-1; CDR3: CSAREQVEAFF
V: TRBV6-5; CDR3: CASSNLDSKNEQYF
V: TRBV2; CDR3: CASTPSWETQYF
V: TRBV7-9; CDR3: CASSLEQLPFF
V: TRBV7-8; CDR3: CASSLVRVAGVYYNEQFF
V: TRBV18; CDR3: CASSPPPPGINEQFF
V: TRBV28; CDR3: CASSRQISYGYTF
V: TRBV7-8; CDR3: CASSFGGNNEQFF
V: TRBV19; CDR3: CASSIEGRTDNYGYTF
V: TRBV3-1/TRBV3-2; CDR3: CASSQLLASHEQYF
V: TRBV7-2; CDR3: CASSQGGEVSYNSPLHF
V: TRBV6-5; CDR3: CASSDEGQGRYGYTF
V: TRBV10-3; CDR3: CAISDGVMNTEAFF
V: TRBV19; CDR3: CASNDRFYGYTF
V: TRBV5-5; CDR3: CASSLRSETTTGELFF
V: TRBV19; CDR3: CASLDSVRDLNTEAFF
V: TRBV5-1; CDR3: CASSFDRVGDTQYF
V: TRBV11-2; CDR3: CASSFPPAGNGNTIYF
V: TRBV14; CDR3: CASSQAFYYATQYF
V: TRBV2; CDR3: CASSERVGNQPQHF
V: TRBV12-3/TRBV12-4; CDR3: CASRGQGTTEAFF
V: TRBV2; CDR3: CASSLYRGINEKLFF